A selection of T cell receptor beta chains follows, all from one sample in a study of graft-versus-host responses after intestinal transplantation. These receptors have no known antigen. Measured with immunoSEQ multiplex PCR; TCRdb has only the in-frame clones, and not every one. The sample contains approximately 85,000 clones, just under 95% of which appear only once. Material: unstimulated CD8+ T cells sorted from spleen or lymph node cells, obtained before transplant. The receptors stem from a human donor who was the organ donor for an intestinal transplant. The CDR3 runs from the conserved cysteine through the conserved F or W. A D gene is named only where the DNA matches it firmly. The listing skips clone size in some rows; elsewhere it reads once, few, many or a size class.

TRBJ2-7	-	-	TRBV2	TGTGCCAGCAACTCGCCGGGACTTAGCTCCTACGAGCAGTACTTC	CASNSPGLSSYEQYF
TRBJ1-1	-	-	TRBV6-1	TGTGCCAGCAGCGGAACACGCAGGGGAGGGGAAGCTTTCTTT	CASSGTRRGGEAFF
TRBJ2-1	-	-	TRBV4-1	TGCGCCAGCAGCCAAGTAGGGACATACAATGAGCAGTTCTTC	CASSQVGTYNEQFF
TRBJ2-1	-	TRBD1	TRBV6-6	TGTGCCAGCAGTTGGTCAGGGGGCGGGAATGAGCAGTTCTTC	CASSWSGGGNEQFF
TRBJ2-1	-	TRBD2	TRBV11-3	TGTGCCAGCAGCTTAGGGGGCGGGAGAGCCTACAATGAGCAGTTCTTC	CASSLGGGRAYNEQFF
TRBJ2-7	-	TRBD1	TRBV7-9	TGTGCCAGCAGCCTAGGACAGGGGGGTACCTCCTACGAGCAGTACTTC	CASSLGQGGTSYEQYF
TRBJ1-4	-	-	TRBV13	TGTGCCGGGAGGACCGCTGAAAAACTGTTTTTT	CAGRTAEKLFF
TRBJ2-5	once	-	TRBV7-8	TGTGCCAGCAGCTGGGGGCCCGAGGCCCAGTACTTC	CASSWGPEAQYF
TRBJ2-3	once	TRBD2	TRBV7-6	TGTGCCAGCAGCCTGAGAGCGGGAGCGAGTGATACGCAGTATTTT	CASSLRAGASDTQYF
TRBJ1-4	-	TRBD1	TRBV2	TGTGCCAGCAGTGAAGCTCAGACAGGGACTAATGAAAAACTGTTTTTT	CASSEAQTGTNEKLFF
TRBJ2-3	-	-	TRBV7-9	TGTGCCAGCAGCTTAGCGGTCGGTGGGGGCCCCACAGATACGCAGTATTTT	CASSLAVGGGPTDTQYF
TRBJ1-2	-	-	TRBV18	TGTGCCAGCTCACACCGGGGTTACGGGTGCTATGGCTACACCTTC	CASSHRGYGCYGYTF
TRBJ2-3	-	TRBD2	TRBV27	TGTGCCAGCAGTTTATCCGGGGCGGGGGCAGATACGCAGTATTTT	CASSLSGAGADTQYF
TRBJ2-1	-	-	TRBV11-3	TGTGCCAGCAGCTTAGGCGTGAGGCCCTACAATGAGCAGTTCTTC	CASSLGVRPYNEQFF
TRBJ2-2	-	-	TRBV7-9	TGTGCCAGCAGCTTAGGTGCGGTCGGAACCGGGGAGCTGTTTTTT	CASSLGAVGTGELFF
TRBJ2-3	-	TRBD1	TRBV6-5	TGTGCCAGCAGTTACTCTCCCGGGACAGTGACAGATACGCAGTATTTT	CASSYSPGTVTDTQYF
TRBJ1-5	-	-	TRBV6-1	TGTGCCAGCAGCGCACGAAGGGGCAGCAATCAGCCCCAGCATTTT	CASSARRGSNQPQHF
TRBJ1-6	-	-	TRBV5-1	TGCGCCAGCAGCCCACCCCCACTGGGGGGGCTTAATTCACCCCTCCACTTT	CASSPPPLGGLNSPLHF
TRBJ2-7	-	-	TRBV5-4	TGTGCCAGCAGCTTTGTACAGGACAACCGCAAGTACTTC	CASSFVQDNRKYF
TRBJ1-1	once	-	TRBV28	TGTGCCAGCAGTTCCTCTTCTGAAGCTTTCTTT	CASSSSSEAFF
TRBJ1-3	-	-	TRBV18	TGTGCCAGCTCACGTACAGGGTCCGGAAACACCATATATTTT	CASSRTGSGNTIYF
TRBJ1-1	-	-	TRBV11-2	TGTGCCAGCAGCGAGACAGTCTTGGGGGCTTTCTTT	CASSETVLGAFF
TRBJ1-4	-	-	TRBV28	TGTGCCAGCAGTTGGTTTGGGGAGGCCGAAGAAAAACTGTTTTTT	CASSWFGEAEEKLFF
TRBJ1-1	-	-	TRBV19	TGTGCCAGTAGTATAGATCTGTCGACTACTGAAGCTTTCTTT	CASSIDLSTTEAFF
TRBJ2-7	-	TRBD2	TRBV7-9	TGTGCCAGCAGCATCCCCCTAGCGGGAAACGAGCAGTACTTC	CASSIPLAGNEQYF
TRBJ2-5	-	-	TRBV30	TGTGCCTGGAGTGTGGGGGCAGGGGAAGAGACCCAGTACTTC	CAWSVGAGEETQYF
TRBJ1-5	-	-	TRBV5-5	TGTGCCAGCAGCTGGGGAGGGAGGGTTAGCAATCAGCCCCAGCATTTT	CASSWGGRVSNQPQHF
TRBJ2-2	-	-	TRBV7-3	TGTGCCAGCAGCTTATTCGGTAGAACCGGGGAGCTGTTTTTT	CASSLFGRTGELFF
TRBJ2-3	-	TRBD2	TRBV27	TGTGCCAGCAGTTTTGGAGGGCTAGCGGGAGAAAAGCAGGATTTT	CASSFGGLAGEKQDF
TRBJ2-3	-	TRBD2	TRBV7-3	TGTGCCAGCAGCTTTAGCGGGGACACAGATACGCAGTATTTT	CASSFSGDTDTQYF
TRBJ2-7	-	-	TRBV4-1	TGCGCCAGCAGCCAAGTAGCGACGGGGACCTACGAGCAGTACTTC	CASSQVATGTYEQYF
TRBJ2-7	-	-	TRBV28	TGTGCCAGCAGCTTAGGAGGGAGCCCCGGACCGCCTACCTCCTACGAGCAGTACTTC	CASSLGGSPGPPTSYEQYF
TRBJ2-1	-	TRBD1	TRBV27	TGTGCCAGCAGCCCGGGACAGGGTGGTTATGAGCAGTTCTTC	CASSPGQGGYEQFF